One sample yielded the 10 T cell receptor beta chains listed below, sequenced in a study of blood T cells in healthy people across ages. Primers used in a second PCR of about 6 to 11 cycles were a sample-barcoded 5' primer and a J-beta primer mix. TCRdb processed the 5' RACE reads anew with MiXCR; each CDR3 protein has one entry. The data show about 640,000 distinct CDR3 sequences, around three fifths seen once. The sample was blood. Receptor source: a man aged 60 to 69 in good health.

The rearrangement links TRBV12-3 or TRBV12-4 to TRBJ2-7, with TRBD1 matching over 7 bases. The CDR3 length is 15 residues. J was trimmed by 0 bases and V by 3 bases; bases with no gene match: 5. The CDR3 DNA is TGTGCCAGCAGTTTCGGCAGGGACAGCTCCTACGAGCAGTACTTC. Protein sequence: CASSFGRDSSYEQYF.

As for this clonotype: One end of the junction varies from germline; a read error may be responsible. V and J are TRBV2 and TRBJ2-1; the D is unclear. This CDR3 spans 13 amino acids. CDR1 is SNHLY, CDR2 FYNNEI, per germline. CDR3 DNA sequence: TGTGCCACCAGTAATGGCCCCTACAATGAGCAGTTCTTC. It is translated as CATSNGPYNEQFF. The full variable domain, with the rest looked up from reference TRBV2 and TRBJ2-1, is EPEVTQTPSHQVTQMGQEVILRCVPISNHLYFYWYRQILGQKVEFLVSFYNNEISEKSEIFDDQFSVERPDGSNFTLKIRSTKLEDSAMYFCATSNGPYNEQFFGPGTRLTVL.

The CDR3 spells CATSRDHGVSPLHF. CDR3 nucleotides: TGTGCCACCAGCAGAGATCACGGGGTTTCACCCCTCCACTTT. The chain carries TRBV15 and TRBJ1-6, with D unresolved. Trimming took 0 bases from V and 9 from J, leaving 9 bases between them. The germline V gene encodes CDR1 LNHNV and CDR2 YYDKDF (reference sequence). There are 14 residues in the CDR3. Full variable domain (outside the CDR3, taken from reference TRBV15 and TRBJ1-6): DAMVIQNPRYQVTQFGKPVTLSCSQTLNHNVMYWYQQKSSQAPKLLFHYYDKDFNNEADTPDNFQSRRPNTSFCFLDIRSPGLGDTAMYLCATSRDHGVSPLHFGNGTRLTVT.

This chain links TRBV5-1 with TRBJ1-2; no definite D call. The V end was cut by 0 bases, the J end by 0 bases, with 9 bases between. Germline assignment: CDR1 SGHRS and CDR2 YFSETQ. This CDR3 spans 15 amino acids. The CDR3 nucleotides read TGCGCCAGCAGCTTGGAGCCCTTCACTAACTATGGCTACACCTTC. Protein: CASSLEPFTNYGYTF.

The V gene is TRBV12-3 or TRBV12-4, the J gene TRBJ2-7, with 10 bases lining up with TRBD2. V shed 4 bases and J 3 bases; nucleotides not matched to a gene: 6. The CDR3 sequence is 15 residues long. The CDR3 bases are TGTGCCAGCAGTTCCGGTAGCGGGGGGCTCTACGAGCAGTACTTC. As protein: CASSSGSGGLYEQYF.

This clonotype was seen a single time. The rearrangement uses TRBV4-1 and TRBJ2-7; 9 bases map to TRBD2. The assigned J gene may be wrong: the sequence end matches TRBJ2-5 better. The germline V gene has CDR1 MGHRA and CDR2 YSYEKL. There are 16 residues in the CDR3. CDR3 in amino acids: CASSPPPGTSLQTQYF. The CDR3 DNA reads TGCGCCAGCAGCCCCCCGCCCGGGACTAGCCTGCAGACCCAGTACTTC.

CDR3 nucleotides: TGCAGTGCCCTACAGGACCGCTATGGCTACACCTTC. This gives the protein CSALQDRYGYTF. The rearrangement joins TRBV20-1 to TRBJ1-2; D may be TRBD1 (5 bases). Per germline, CDR1 DFQATT and CDR2 SNEGSKA (reference sequence). The CDR3 is 12 residues long. V lost 6 bases to trimming and J lost 4 bases, with 12 bases between them.

The chain combines TRBV20-1 with TRBJ2-1; 13 bases fit TRBD2. The germline V gene encodes CDR1 DFQATT and CDR2 SNEGSKA (reference sequence). CDR3 size: 15 residues. V trimming: 6 bases; J trimming: 3 bases; junction bases outside the gene matches: 5. The CDR3 reads CSAPGLAGFYNEQFF. The DNA of the CDR3 is TGCAGTGCCCCGGGACTAGCGGGGTTCTACAATGAGCAGTTCTTC.

This clonotype was observed a handful of times. The rearrangement joins TRBV7-9 to TRBJ1-6; unclear D gene. The ends were cut back, 2 bases at V and 3 bases at J, with 17 bases in the middle. This CDR3 has 18 amino acids. Germline V gene data show CDR1 as SEHNR and CDR2 as FQNEAQ (reference sequence). CDR3 loop: CASSLYGGLSIYNSPLHF. The CDR3 DNA reads as TGTGCCAGCAGCTTATATGGCGGACTTTCGATCTATAATTCACCCCTCCACTTT.

The rearrangement links TRBV9 to TRBJ2-3; 10 bases are shared with TRBD1. Germline-derived CDR1 and CDR2 are SGDLS and YYNGEE. This CDR3 is built from 14 residues. The V gene end was trimmed by 6 bases and the J gene end by 3 bases; junction bases not matched to a gene: 4. CDR3 sequence reads: CASTSDRGTDTQYF. DNA of the CDR3: TGTGCCAGCACCTCGGACAGGGGGACAGATACGCAGTATTTT.